This T cell receptor beta chain was profiled in a study of cytomegalovirus exposure and HLA in healthy donors (TCRdb year 2017). For context, the study as a whole: An earlier analysis of several hundred of the donors reported approximately 300 Gb of sequence data and around 120 million unique TCR beta sequences obtained from some 200 million T cells. An early release covering around 630 HLA-typed donors comprised about 320 gigabases of sequencing data and 85 million to 100 million unique TCR sequences. Among the approximately 420 genotyped donors, approximately 77% belonged to the genetic ancestry cluster associated with self-reported Caucasian donors. The study was designed to test whether signatures of past pathogen exposure could be identified by cataloging public T cell receptors. Using immunosequencing, the study profiled T cell repertoires from fewer than 850 subjects and related those repertoires to cytomegalovirus serostatus. A separate validation cohort of over a hundred different subjects was used in addition to the 666-subject first cohort. To predict cytomegalovirus infection status, the study combined high-throughput TCR immunosequencing, statistical association of individual TCRs with disease status, and machine learning. A later analysis re-analyzed previously published TCR beta repertoires from 666 donors and added high-resolution HLA genotyping to study TCR occurrence patterns. Rather than drawing on any new phenotypic data, the later analysis identified candidate immune exposures from TCR beta sequences and the way those sequences occurred across donors. To decide whether each TCR beta V gene segment behaved as functional or pseudogenic, an earlier analysis of over 500 of the donors relied on high-throughput TCR beta sequencing. Donor age, sex, ethnicity and CMV serostatus were collected together with the repertoire data. A later genetic analysis took genome-wide SNP genotypes for about 65% of the roughly 670 donors and used that subset as a discovery cohort. All discovery cohort repertoires had been generated on a single sequencing platform. HLA typing covered class I and class II loci at four-digit resolution. Typing coverage differed by locus: A, B, C, DRB1 and DQB1 were typed in roughly 620-630 donors, DQA1 in 500 to 550, DPA1 in roughly 590, and DPB1 in around 440. Four or five DR-DQ haplotypes were treated as single units for association and clustering because of strong linkage in the cohort. Among 300 to 500 genotyped donors of the cohort, an average of roughly 230,000 unique TCR beta nucleotide sequences was sequenced per donor, of which 15% to 20% were non-productive.

The cohort consisted of approximately 670 healthy bone marrow donors. Cohort members were all nominally healthy when sampled, although unrecorded immune exposures were likely present. The donor was CMV seronegative and belonged to the group of 350 or so seronegative cohort members. A peripheral blood sample was collected from each donor, and TCR beta sequencing was performed on peripheral blood mononuclear cells. Genomic DNA was extracted from the blood cell samples with the Qiagen DNeasy Blood Extraction Kit. Details on this clone: Its antigen is not yet known. No base-level quality is on record; no much larger clone is a single base apart.

Libraries were built with the immunoSEQ multiplex PCR assay. For the multiplex PCR, a mixture combining 60 forward primers for TCR Vbeta segments and 13 reverse primers for TCR Jbeta segments was used. A multiplex PCR assay on genomic DNA amplified the CDR3 region of rearranged TCR beta genes. Amplified TCR beta libraries were sequenced as 87-base-pair reads on the Illumina HiSeq System. Turning to the authors' computational methods: A later analysis counted tens of millions of unique TCR beta chains across the 666 repertoires, and some 12 million of these chains were shared by at least two donors. Raw reads were error-corrected and collapsed into unique sequences by a nearest-neighbor algorithm in which closely related sequences were merged to remove PCR and sequencing errors. V, D and J gene segments were assigned by aligning CDR3 sequences to IMGT reference sequences. For a sequence to be retained, a match of at least six nucleotides to both a V gene segment and a J gene segment was required. A rearrangement counted as productive if the CDR3 had no stop codons and remained in frame with V and J, and every other rearrangement counted as non-productive. CDR3 was defined by IMGT convention, running from the second conserved V-encoded cysteine to the conserved J-encoded phenylalanine. Sequences without an unambiguous match to a single V gene segment were excluded from the earlier analysis of about 630 of the donors. In an earlier analysis of roughly 500 of the donors, V segments were called functional above 56.7% productive rearrangements and were called segregating when the between-donor standard deviation exceeded 5%. A statistical classification framework was built for diagnosing cytomegalovirus status from the catalog of TCR beta chain sequences. V and J gene assignment, in a later analysis, came from comparing TCR nucleotide sequences with IMGT/GENE-DB human TR gene sequences. The TCRdist pipeline was used in a later analysis to assign CDR3 sequences and most-parsimonious VDJ recombination scenarios. In a later analysis, every TCR beta chain was defined by the combination of its CDR3 amino acid sequence and its V-gene family, and reads without a unique V-gene family were dropped. As a way to deal with suspected cross-contamination and a sequencing artifact, a later analysis dropped roughly 620 nucleotide sequences that were highly shared and had low generation probability. For each public chain, a later analysis derived a clonal expansion index from normalized ranks of inferred template counts within each repertoire. A later analysis computed generation probabilities with a VDJ recombination model fitted to out-of-frame rearrangements, and checked the results against IGoR. Hypergeometric tests were used in a later analysis to score TCR-TCR, TCR-HLA and TCR-CMV co-occurrence, with a repertoire-size bias correction applied to the TCR pairs. False discovery rates were estimated in a later analysis by permuting HLA or CMV assignments 20 times. A later analysis grouped co-occurring TCRs with DBSCAN, adding TCRdist sequence similarity when clustering within HLA-allele-positive subsets. Co-occurrence clustering excluded repertoires with fewer than 30,000 or more than 120,000 public chains, plus five with anomalous nucleotide sharing. TCRdb holds this immuneACCESS table with in-frame rearrangements only. Some clones are missing; in checked studies, unresolved V genes explain under half, and the rest has no known cause. Clone size and V and J calls were adopted from that table, with D and trimming inferred from the DNA. The sample profile shows approximately 53,000 clones; 65% to 80% of them were found once. The ten largest clones capture around 10% of the sample.

Points the paper makes about the study in general: A later analysis reported that several top co-occurrence clusters appeared linked to parvovirus B19, influenza, CMV and Epstein-Barr virus. Correlated functional status among segregating V segments might be attributable to linkage disequilibrium, but an unknown experimental factor could not be ruled out. A later analysis associated around 16,000 TCR beta sequences with specific HLA alleles at a false discovery rate of 0.05. A few of the identified cytomegalovirus-associated TCR beta chains were confirmed in vitro to be specific for cytomegalovirus antigens. Presence/absence analyses assumed roughly uniform sequencing depth across donors, an assumption that may not hold. When HLA alleles, especially DR and DQ, strongly co-occurred, TCR associations were difficult to assign to individual alleles. A further reported finding was that TCR beta sequences accurately predicted the HLA-A and HLA-B alleles for most subjects in the first cohort. The study listed 164 TCR beta chains as associated with cytomegalovirus. According to a later genetic analysis, donors in an Asian-associated ancestry cluster had fewer N-insertions in productive TCRs than the approximately 700-donor mean. The authors suggested that the approach could potentially be generalized to other disease states and immunological phenotypes. Because HLA typing was unavailable for some donors at each locus, only the typed subset was used in association tests. V-gene and J-gene trimming of TCR beta chains was associated with a missense DCLRE1C variant in a later genetic analysis, and the association was replicated in an independent cohort. While some public TCRs were present in many individuals, most TCR sequences turned up only very rarely across donors. An earlier analysis of 587 of the donors showed that most TCR beta V segments appeared in productive rearrangements either about 87% or about 30% of the time, which broadly matched IMGT annotations. A later analysis found that most CMV-associated TCR beta chains appeared HLA-restricted, with HLA associations seemingly driven largely by CMV exposure. Cytomegalovirus status was reported to be diagnosed by the classifier with high specificity and sensitivity in both the original and validation cohorts. This cohort had only TCR beta chains sequenced, and the lack of alpha or paired-chain data limited which features could be detected. Because counts were too low, seventeen rarely observed V segments, including chromosome 9 orphons, were excluded from the earlier analysis of about 500 of the donors. In a later analysis, the rate of TCR association differed among HLA loci, with DRB1 alleles having the most associated TCRs and HLA-C alleles having the fewest. A cluster of highly shared sequence variants was judged likely to represent a technical artifact of the sequencing pipeline. In a later analysis, HLA-associated TCR beta chains were found to be more clonally expanded and to have lower generation probabilities than equally common non-associated chains. For the cohort, immune exposure information was limited to CMV serostatus.

The receptor was derived from a woman aged 50 to 60 in good health and CMV-seronegative. Sequencing input: PBMCs.

The DNA sequence is given as TGCGCCAGCAGCTCGGGACTCGGCGGGGAGACCCAGTACTTC. Protein translation: CASSSGLGGETQYF. This sequence uses TRBV5-1 and TRBJ2-5; a tentative D call is TRBD2 (6 bases match). Measured from the cysteine to the phenylalanine, the CDR3 is 14 residues long. Only the CDR3 part of the read is kept: 42 bases, read in frame from the first base. V is shortened by 3 bases, J by 5 bases, and the region joining them spans 14 bases. CDR1 is given as SGHRS and CDR2 as YFSETQ, both from the germline V gene.